A selection of T cell receptor beta chains follows, all from one sample in a study of PD-1 blockade in mismatch repair-deficient tumors. Using immunoSEQ multiplex PCR, the repertoire was profiled, and TCRdb retains in-frame clones only, with some absent. The table includes 100,000 to 150,000 clones, about nine tenths detected once. Sequences were derived from peripheral blood, sampled about 17 months after starting pembrolizumab. Source of these receptors: an adult with mismatch repair-deficient cancer. CDR3s include the opening cysteine and the closing phenylalanine or tryptophan. Fields, in order: V gene, clone size, D gene, J gene, CDR3 protein, CDR3 DNA. D genes are given only for firm matches. Size values are once, few and many counts, or a class for expanded clones, and some rows have none.

TRBV30	-	TRBD2	TRBJ2-2	CAWTGGLAASPINTGELFF	TGTGCCTGGACCGGGGGACTAGCAGCCAGCCCGATTAACACCGGGGAGCTGTTTTTT
TRBV21-1	-	-	TRBJ2-3	CASSPGGGRASDTQYF	TGTGCCAGCAGCCCCGGGGGCGGGAGGGCATCAGATACGCAGTATTTT
TRBV6-6	-	-	TRBJ2-1	CASSYSPNEQFF	TGTGCCAGCAGTTACTCCCCAAATGAGCAGTTCTTC
TRBV2	-	-	TRBJ1-2	CASSEALGWLNGYTF	TGTGCCAGCAGTGAAGCGCTTGGGTGGCTGAATGGCTACACCTTC
TRBV18	-	-	TRBJ2-5	CASSRGEETQYF	TGTGCCAGCTCTCGGGGAGAGGAGACCCAGTACTTC
TRBV4-3	-	TRBD2	TRBJ2-2	CASSQTGLAGYTGELFF	TGCGCCAGCAGCCAAACGGGACTAGCGGGATACACCGGGGAGCTGTTTTTT
TRBV29-1	-	-	TRBJ2-2	CSVTRSGELFF	TGCAGCGTGACCAGATCCGGGGAGCTGTTTTTT
TRBV18	-	-	TRBJ2-1	CASSPSILGSYNEQFF	TGTGCCAGCTCACCAAGTATTTTGGGTTCCTACAATGAGCAGTTCTTC
TRBV4-1	-	-	TRBJ1-1	CASSQGPSARTGTMNTEAFF	TGCGCCAGCAGCCAAGGGCCATCAGCTCGGACCGGGACAATGAACACTGAAGCTTTCTTT
TRBV11-2	-	TRBD2	TRBJ2-1	CASSLLLAGENYNEQFF	TGTGCCAGCAGCTTACTCCTAGCGGGAGAGAACTACAATGAGCAGTTCTTC
TRBV4-1	-	TRBD1	TRBJ2-1	CASSPNRDRGDLEFF	TGCGCCAGCAGCCCTAACCGGGACAGGGGGGATCTTGAGTTCTTC
TRBV10-2	-	TRBD2	TRBJ2-1	CASGTSGSYNEQFF	TGCGCCAGCGGTACTAGCGGGAGCTACAATGAGCAGTTCTTC
TRBV4-1	once	TRBD2	TRBJ2-2	CASSQVGRAGELFF	TGCGCCAGCAGCCAAGTGGGGAGGGCCGGGGAGCTGTTTTTT
TRBV6-1	-	TRBD1	TRBJ2-2	CASSLTGATGELFF	TGTGCCAGCAGCTTGACAGGGGCTACCGGGGAGCTGTTTTTT
TRBV27	-	-	TRBJ2-3	CASSLLGTSGTDTQYF	TGTGCCAGCAGTTTACTCGGGACGTCTGGCACAGATACGCAGTATTTT
TRBV7-6	-	TRBD2	TRBJ2-1	CASSLDLWTSGRVPYNEQFF	TGTGCCAGCAGCTTGGACCTATGGACTAGCGGGAGGGTACCCTACAATGAGCAGTTCTTC
TRBV7-2	-	-	TRBJ2-5	CASSLGQQETQYF	TGTGCCAGCAGCTTAGGACAACAAGAGACCCAGTACTTC
TRBV5-1	-	-	TRBJ2-3	CASSLRLDTQYF	TGCGCCAGCAGCTTGAGGCTAGATACGCAGTATTTT
TRBV5-4	once	-	TRBJ2-4	CASSWRQSLAKNIQYF	TGTGCCAGCAGCTGGAGGCAGTCCCTAGCCAAAAACATTCAGTACTTC
TRBV29-1	-	TRBD2	TRBJ2-1	CSVEDQGLAVYNEQFF	TGCAGCGTTGAAGATCAGGGACTAGCAGTTTACAATGAGCAGTTCTTC
TRBV4-3	-	TRBD1	TRBJ2-1	CASSQEGQGAGYEQFF	TGCGCCAGCAGCCAGGAGGGACAGGGGGCGGGCTATGAGCAGTTCTTC
TRBV11-2	-	-	TRBJ1-5	CASSFPGQPQHF	TGTGCCAGCAGCTTCCCTGGTCAGCCCCAGCATTTT
TRBV7-9	-	TRBD1	TRBJ2-5	CASSPPSGGQETQYF	TGTGCCAGCTCCCCCCCCTCAGGGGGTCAAGAGACCCAGTACTTC
TRBV28	-	-	TRBJ2-7	CASSLTGGTSSSYEQYF	TGTGCCAGCAGTTTGACAGGAGGGACTTCGAGCTCCTACGAGCAGTACTTC
TRBV7-9	-	-	TRBJ2-1	CASSLGGVLNEQFF	TGTGCCAGCAGCTTAGGGGGGGTCCTCAATGAGCAGTTCTTC
TRBV29-1	-	-	TRBJ2-2	CSVDPDGDTGELFF	TGCAGCGTTGACCCGGACGGGGACACCGGGGAGCTGTTTTTT
TRBV5-6	once	TRBD2	TRBJ2-7	CASSLPGLANEQYF	TGTGCCAGCAGCCTTCCGGGACTAGCCAACGAGCAGTACTTC
TRBV19	once	TRBD1	TRBJ1-1	CASSIVGTEEAFF	TGTGCCAGTAGTATAGTGGGGACAGAGGAAGCTTTCTTT
TRBV6-4	few	-	TRBJ2-2	CASSPQGAGELFF	TGTGCCAGCAGTCCACAGGGCGCCGGGGAGCTGTTTTTT
TRBV19	-	TRBD2	TRBJ2-1	CASSIGGLADVGPYNEQFF	TGTGCCAGTAGTATAGGGGGACTAGCGGACGTCGGTCCCTACAATGAGCAGTTCTTC
TRBV6-6	-	-	TRBJ2-7	CASSAAYEQYF	TGTGCCAGCTCTGCTGCCTACGAGCAGTACTTC
TRBV6-6	-	-	TRBJ2-5	CASSYGLSETQYF	TGTGCCAGCAGTTACGGACTTAGCGAGACCCAGTACTTC
TRBV27	-	-	TRBJ1-5	CASSPAAYSNQPQHF	TGTGCCAGCAGTCCCGCGGCCTATAGCAATCAGCCCCAGCATTTT
TRBV6-1	-	TRBD2	TRBJ2-3	CASSESGTSGTTSTDTQYF	TGTGCCAGCAGTGAGTCCGGGACTAGCGGGACAACTAGCACAGATACGCAGTATTTT
TRBV28	few	TRBD2	TRBJ2-3	CASAGLAGGSKTDTDTQYF	TGTGCCAGCGCGGGACTAGCGGGAGGGAGCAAGACGGACACAGATACGCAGTATTTT
TRBV19	-	-	TRBJ2-3	CASSIEDTQYF	TGTGCCAGTAGTATCGAAGATACGCAGTATTTT
TRBV6-1	-	-	TRBJ2-2	CASSDAGIRPNTGELFF	TGTGCCAGCAGTGATGCCGGGATTCGTCCGAACACCGGGGAGCTGTTTTTT
TRBV2	-	TRBD1	TRBJ2-5	CASRETGGGETQYF	TGTGCCAGCAGAGAAACAGGGGGCGGTGAGACCCAGTACTTC
TRBV7-9	few	-	TRBJ2-5	CASSLVVETQYF	TGTGCCAGCAGCTTAGTTGTAGAGACCCAGTACTTC
TRBV7-8	-	-	TRBJ2-7	CASSLARVYEQYF	TGTGCCAGCAGCTTAGCGCGGGTCTACGAGCAGTACTTC
TRBV28	few	TRBD1	TRBJ2-4	CASSYRQGDLIQYF	TGTGCCAGCAGTTACCGACAGGGGGATCTCATTCAGTACTTC
TRBV30	once	-	TRBJ2-1	CAWSGQGHEQFF	TGTGCCTGGAGTGGGCAGGGGCATGAGCAGTTCTTC
TRBV5-6	once	-	TRBJ1-5	CASSLGVADSNQPQHF	TGTGCCAGCAGCCTGGGGGTAGCTGATAGCAATCAGCCCCAGCATTTT
TRBV21-1	-	-	TRBJ1-2	CASSKEWCGQGGEVANYGYTF	TGTGCCAGCAGCAAAGAATGGTGCGGACAGGGAGGAGAAGTGGCTAACTATGGCTACACCTTC
TRBV19	few	-	TRBJ1-5	CASSIGQGINQPQHF	TGTGCCAGTAGTATTGGTCAGGGGATCAATCAGCCCCAGCATTTT
TRBV28	-	TRBD1	TRBJ2-1	CASSPHRGRLVDEQFF	TGTGCCAGCAGTCCGCACAGGGGGCGTTTGGTCGATGAGCAGTTCTTC
TRBV10-3	-	TRBD2	TRBJ2-3	CASETSGSADTQYF	TGTGCCTCCGAGACTAGCGGGAGTGCAGATACGCAGTATTTT
TRBV13	-	TRBD1	TRBJ2-7	CASSLRGRTEQYF	TGTGCCAGCAGCCTAAGGGGGCGTACCGAGCAGTACTTC
TRBV6-1	-	-	TRBJ2-7	CASSIPGVEQYF	TGTGCCAGCAGCATCCCAGGGGTTGAGCAGTACTTC
TRBV9	-	TRBD2	TRBJ2-1	CASSVSASGSPGVYNEQFF	TGTGCCAGCAGCGTAAGTGCCAGCGGGAGCCCAGGGGTCTACAATGAGCAGTTCTTC
TRBV29-1	-	-	TRBJ1-4	CSVLAPRRKLFF	TGCAGCGTGTTGGCCCCTCGGAGAAAACTGTTTTTT
TRBV9	many	TRBD2	TRBJ2-1	CASSAPGTSYNEQFF	TGTGCCAGCAGCGCCCCCGGGACTAGTTACAATGAGCAGTTCTTC